The source of this T cell receptor (beta chain) is a study of long-term antiretroviral therapy in people with HIV. Study-level points and caveats: Controls had broader CDR3 length ranges than HIV repertoires did. Transplant-donor-level diversity was not reached after ART, though diversity increased.

Trimming removed 5 bases at V and 5 bases at J, with 19 bases between. The CDR3 contains 14 residues. The germline V gene encodes CDR1 GTSNPN and CDR2 SVGIG (reference sequence). The run of the v3.0 immunoSEQ assay was at survey level. A target of roughly 35,000-50,000 T-cell genomes per sample was set for sequencing. Clones were sequenced by immunoSEQ multiplex PCR, and TCRdb holds only the in-frame ones, with some missing. This sample carries about 33,000 clones, 60% to 85% of them seen once, and the ten largest clones take about 7%. A note on this clone: What it binds is not known.

In each sample, about 0.9-10 million cryopreserved PBMC were present before DNA extraction. Sequences were derived from unsorted PBMCs, sampled 2 years after starting antiretroviral therapy. V and J are TRBV30 and TRBJ2-7; D is uncertain. The TCR sequence derives from a woman aged 45-65 years with HIV. CDR3 coding DNA: TGTGCCTGGGATATTTCCTTAAACGGTCACGAGCAGTACTTC. Its translation: CAWDISLNGHEQYF.